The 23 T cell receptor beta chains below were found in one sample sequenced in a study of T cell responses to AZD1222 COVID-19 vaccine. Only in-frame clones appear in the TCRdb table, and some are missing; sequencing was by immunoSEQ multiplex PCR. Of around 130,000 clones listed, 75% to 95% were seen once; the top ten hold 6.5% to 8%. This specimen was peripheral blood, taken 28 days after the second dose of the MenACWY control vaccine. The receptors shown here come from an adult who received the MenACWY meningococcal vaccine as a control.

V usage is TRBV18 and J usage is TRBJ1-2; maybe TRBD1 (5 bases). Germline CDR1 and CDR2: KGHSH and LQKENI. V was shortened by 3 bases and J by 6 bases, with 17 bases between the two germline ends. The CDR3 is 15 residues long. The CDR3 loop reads CASSPLTERSDGYTF. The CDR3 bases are TGTGCCAGCTCACCGTTGACAGAGCGTAGTGATGGCTACACCTTC.

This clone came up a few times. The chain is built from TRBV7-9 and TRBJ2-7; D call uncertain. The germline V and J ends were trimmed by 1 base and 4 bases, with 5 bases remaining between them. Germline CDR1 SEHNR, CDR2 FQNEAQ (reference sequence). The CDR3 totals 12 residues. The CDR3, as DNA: TGTGCCAGCAGCTTAGGCAGGTACGAGCAGTACTTC. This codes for CASSLGRYEQYF.

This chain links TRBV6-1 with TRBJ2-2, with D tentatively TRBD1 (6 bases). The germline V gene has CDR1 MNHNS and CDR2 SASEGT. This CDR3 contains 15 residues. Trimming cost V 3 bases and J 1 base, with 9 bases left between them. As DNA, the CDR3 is TGTGCCAGCAGTGATCAGACAGGGAACACCGGGGAGCTGTTTTTT. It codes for CASSDQTGNTGELFF.

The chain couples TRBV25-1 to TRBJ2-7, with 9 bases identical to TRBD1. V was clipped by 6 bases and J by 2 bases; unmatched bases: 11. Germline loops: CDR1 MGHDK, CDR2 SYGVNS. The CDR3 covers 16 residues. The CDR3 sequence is CASSALGTGSAYEQYF. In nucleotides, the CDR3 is TGTGCCAGCAGCGCCCTCGGGACAGGGAGTGCCTACGAGCAGTACTTC.

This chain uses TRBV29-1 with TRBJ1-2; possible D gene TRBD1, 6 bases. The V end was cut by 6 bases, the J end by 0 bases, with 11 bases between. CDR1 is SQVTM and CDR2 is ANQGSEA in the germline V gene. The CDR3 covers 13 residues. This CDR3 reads CSVPTGANYGYTF. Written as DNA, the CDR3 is TGCAGCGTGCCGACAGGAGCTAACTATGGCTACACCTTC.

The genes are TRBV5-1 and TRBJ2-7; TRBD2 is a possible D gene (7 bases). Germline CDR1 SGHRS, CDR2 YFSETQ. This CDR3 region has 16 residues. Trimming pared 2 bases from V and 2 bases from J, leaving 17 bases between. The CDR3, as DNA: TGCGCCAGCAGCTTTTCCGGGCGGGGGCCGACCTACGAGCAGTACTTC. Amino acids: CASSFSGRGPTYEQYF. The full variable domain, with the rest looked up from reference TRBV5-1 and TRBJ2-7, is KAGVTQTPRYLIKTRGQQVTLSCSPISGHRSVSWYQQTPGQGLQFLFEYFSETQRNKGNFPGRFSGRQFSNSRSEMNVSTLELGDSALYLCASSFSGRGPTYEQYFGPGTRLTVT.

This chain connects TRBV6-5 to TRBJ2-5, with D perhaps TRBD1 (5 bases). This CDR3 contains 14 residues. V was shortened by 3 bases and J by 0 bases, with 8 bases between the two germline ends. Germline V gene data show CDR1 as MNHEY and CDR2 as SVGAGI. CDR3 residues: CASSYLGHQETQYF. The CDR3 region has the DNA TGTGCCAGCAGTTATTTGGGGCACCAAGAGACCCAGTACTTC.

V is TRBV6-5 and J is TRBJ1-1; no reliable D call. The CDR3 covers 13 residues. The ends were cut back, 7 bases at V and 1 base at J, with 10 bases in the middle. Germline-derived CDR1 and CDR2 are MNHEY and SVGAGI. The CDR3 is CASTRGRNTEAFF. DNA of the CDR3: TGTGCCAGCACTCGCGGTCGGAACACTGAAGCTTTCTTT.

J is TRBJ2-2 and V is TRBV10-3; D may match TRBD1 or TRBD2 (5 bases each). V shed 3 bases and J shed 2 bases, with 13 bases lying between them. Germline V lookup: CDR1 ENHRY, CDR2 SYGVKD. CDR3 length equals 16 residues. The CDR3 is CAISDRDGINTGELFF. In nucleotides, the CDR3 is TGTGCCATCAGTGACCGGGACGGGATAAACACCGGGGAGCTGTTTTTT.

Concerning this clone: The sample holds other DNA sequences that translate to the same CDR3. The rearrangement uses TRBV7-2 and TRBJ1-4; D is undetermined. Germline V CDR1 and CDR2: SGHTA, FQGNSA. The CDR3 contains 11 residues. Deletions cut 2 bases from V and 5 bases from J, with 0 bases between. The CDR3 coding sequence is TGTGCCAGCAGCTTAAATGAAAAACTGTTTTTT. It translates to CASSLNEKLFF.

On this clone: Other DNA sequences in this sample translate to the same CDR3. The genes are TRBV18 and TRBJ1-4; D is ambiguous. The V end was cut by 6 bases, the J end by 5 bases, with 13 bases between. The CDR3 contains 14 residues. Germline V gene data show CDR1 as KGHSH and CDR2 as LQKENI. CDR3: CASSPRGTNEKLFF. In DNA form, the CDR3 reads TGTGCCAGCTCCCCCCGGGGAACCAATGAAAAACTGTTTTTT.

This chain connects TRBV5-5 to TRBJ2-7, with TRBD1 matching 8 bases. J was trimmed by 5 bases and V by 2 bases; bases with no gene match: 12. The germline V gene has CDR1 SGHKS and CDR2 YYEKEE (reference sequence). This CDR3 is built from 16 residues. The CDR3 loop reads CASSLLGGAGGDEQYF. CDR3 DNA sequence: TGTGCCAGCAGCTTACTTGGCGGAGCAGGGGGCGACGAGCAGTACTTC. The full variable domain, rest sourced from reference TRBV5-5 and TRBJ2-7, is DAGVTQSPTHLIKTRGQQVTLRCSPISGHKSVSWYQQVLGQGPQFIFQYYEKEERGRGNFPDRFSARQFPNYSSELNVNALLLGDSALYLCASSLLGGAGGDEQYFGPGTRLTVT.

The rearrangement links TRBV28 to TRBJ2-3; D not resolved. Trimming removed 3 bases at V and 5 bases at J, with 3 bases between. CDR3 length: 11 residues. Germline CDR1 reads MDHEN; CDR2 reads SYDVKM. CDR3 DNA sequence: TGTGCCAGCAGTTTCCGAGATACGCAGTATTTT. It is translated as CASSFRDTQYF.

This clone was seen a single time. The CDR3 nucleotides are TGTGCCAGTAGTATAGGGACAGGGATATACAATGAGCAGTTCTTC. This sequence encodes CASSIGTGIYNEQFF. V gene TRBV19 combines with J gene TRBJ2-1; 8 positions agree with TRBD1. Per the germline V gene, CDR1 is LNHDA and CDR2 is SQIVND (reference sequence). The CDR3 has 15 amino acids. J lost 4 bases, V lost 1 base, and 3 bases had no gene match.

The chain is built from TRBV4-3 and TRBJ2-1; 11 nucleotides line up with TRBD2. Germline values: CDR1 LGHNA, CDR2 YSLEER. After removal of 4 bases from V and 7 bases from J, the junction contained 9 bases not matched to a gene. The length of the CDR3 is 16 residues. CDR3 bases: TGCGCCAGCAGCCCCCAAGTAGCGGGAGGGTGGAATGAGCAGTTCTTC. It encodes CASSPQVAGGWNEQFF.

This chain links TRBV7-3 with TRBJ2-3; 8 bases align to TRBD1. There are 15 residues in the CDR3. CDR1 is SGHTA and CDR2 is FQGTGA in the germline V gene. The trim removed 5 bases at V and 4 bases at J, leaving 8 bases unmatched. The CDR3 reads CASSPEDRAADTQYF. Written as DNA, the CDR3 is TGTGCCAGCAGCCCAGAGGACAGGGCCGCAGATACGCAGTATTTT.

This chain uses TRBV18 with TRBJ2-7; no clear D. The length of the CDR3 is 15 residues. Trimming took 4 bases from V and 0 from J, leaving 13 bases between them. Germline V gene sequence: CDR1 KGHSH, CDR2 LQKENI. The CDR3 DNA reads TGTGCCAGCTCACGCCTCGGAACAGACTCCTACGAGCAGTACTTC. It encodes CASSRLGTDSYEQYF.

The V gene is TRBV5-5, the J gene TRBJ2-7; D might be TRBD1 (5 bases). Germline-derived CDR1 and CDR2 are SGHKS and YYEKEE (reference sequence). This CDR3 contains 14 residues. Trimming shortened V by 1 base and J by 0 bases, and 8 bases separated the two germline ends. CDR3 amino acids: CASSLSGASYEQYF. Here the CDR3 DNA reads TGTGCCAGCAGCTTGTCTGGGGCCTCCTACGAGCAGTACTTC.

This CDR3 is CASSEWTPSNQPQHF. DNA for the CDR3: TGTGCCAGCAGTGAGTGGACTCCAAGCAATCAGCCCCAGCATTTT. The genes are TRBV2 and TRBJ1-5; D remains unclear. The CDR3 sequence is 15 residues long. V gave up 3 bases and J gave up 1 base, with 10 bases separating them. Germline CDR1 is SNHLY and CDR2 is FYNNEI. The full variable domain, in which reference TRBV2 and TRBJ1-5 provide the parts outside the CDR3, is EPEVTQTPSHQVTQMGQEVILRCVPISNHLYFYWYRQILGQKVEFLVSFYNNEISEKSEIFDDQFSVERPDGSNFTLKIRSTKLEDSAMYFCASSEWTPSNQPQHFGDGTRLSIL.

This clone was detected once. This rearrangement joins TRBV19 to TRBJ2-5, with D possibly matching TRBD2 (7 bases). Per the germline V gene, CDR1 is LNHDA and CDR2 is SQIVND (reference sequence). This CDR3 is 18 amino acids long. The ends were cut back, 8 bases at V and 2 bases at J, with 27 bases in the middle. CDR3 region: CASGARGAGRSSQETQYF. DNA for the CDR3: TGTGCCAGTGGCGCTCGGGGGGCGGGAAGATCATCACAAGAGACCCAGTACTTC.

In DNA, the CDR3 is TGTGCCACCAGCCCTTCCGGAGGGTCCGCAGATACGCAGTATTTT. This encodes CATSPSGGSADTQYF. The rearrangement uses TRBV15 and TRBJ2-3, with D possibly being TRBD2 (6 bases). CDR1 and CDR2 from the germline V gene are LNHNV and YYDKDF (reference sequence). This CDR3 contains 15 residues. Trimming cost V 5 bases and J 4 bases, with 16 bases left between them.

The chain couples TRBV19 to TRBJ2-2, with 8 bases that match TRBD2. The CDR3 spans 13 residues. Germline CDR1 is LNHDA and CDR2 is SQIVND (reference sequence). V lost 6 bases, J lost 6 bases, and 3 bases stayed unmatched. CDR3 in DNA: TGTGCCAGTAGCCCACTAGCGGCCGGGGAGCTGTTTTTT. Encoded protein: CASSPLAAGELFF.

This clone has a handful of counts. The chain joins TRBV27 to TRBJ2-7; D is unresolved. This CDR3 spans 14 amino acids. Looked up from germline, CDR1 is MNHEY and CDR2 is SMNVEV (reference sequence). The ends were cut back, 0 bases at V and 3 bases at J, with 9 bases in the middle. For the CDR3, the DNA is TGTGCCAGCAGTTTATCGGTTTACAGCTACGAGCAGTACTTC. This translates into CASSLSVYSYEQYF.